The rows below give T cell receptor beta chains drawn from one sample of a study of vaccination and CD4 T cells after COVID-19. For these TCRs, the target antigens are not known. A single record per CDR3 protein comes from TCRdb applying MiXCR to the PCR reads. This sample carries about 20,000 distinct CDR3 sequences, 38% of them seen once, and the ten largest clones take roughly 18%. This specimen consisted of CD4+ T cells from blood, cultured in vitro, obtained before SARS-CoV-2 vaccination. Every receptor here comes from a human donor who received a COVID-19 vaccine. CDR3s include the opening cysteine and the closing phenylalanine or tryptophan. A D gene is named only where the DNA matches it firmly. Size values are once, few and many counts, or a class for expanded clones, and some rows have none.

cdr3_aa: CSVDSGTGFYEQYF
cdr3_nt: TGCAGCGTTGATTCCGGGACAGGGTTTTACGAGCAGTACTTC
j_call: TRBJ2-7
v_call: TRBV29-1
clone_size: NA
d_call: TRBD1

cdr3_aa: CASSSRPTGATRSDTQYF
cdr3_nt: TGTGCCAGCAGCTCACGCCCAACAGGGGCGACCCGGTCAGATACGCAGTATTTT
j_call: TRBJ2-3
v_call: TRBV7-9
clone_size: NA
d_call: TRBD1

cdr3_aa: CASRYSAGTDTQYF
cdr3_nt: TGTGCCAGCAGGTATTCGGCTGGCACAGATACGCAGTATTTT
j_call: TRBJ2-3
v_call: TRBV7-3
clone_size: NA
d_call: NA

cdr3_aa: CASSTRRTSTSETQYF
cdr3_nt: TGTGCCAGTAGTACCCGAAGAACTAGCACAAGTGAGACCCAGTACTTC
j_call: TRBJ2-5
v_call: TRBV19
clone_size: NA
d_call: NA

cdr3_aa: CASRRIGQPLHF
cdr3_nt: TGTGCCAGTAGGAGGATTGGCCAGCCCCTGCATTTT
j_call: TRBJ1-5
v_call: TRBV19
clone_size: NA
d_call: NA

cdr3_aa: CASSPPNQPQHF
cdr3_nt: TGTGCCAGCAGTCCACCCAATCAGCCCCAGCATTTT
j_call: TRBJ1-5
v_call: TRBV6-1
clone_size: few
d_call: NA

cdr3_aa: CASSRRRGAVDTQYF
cdr3_nt: TGTGCCAGTAGTCGACGCCGGGGGGCGGTAGATACGCAGTATTTT
j_call: TRBJ2-3
v_call: TRBV19
clone_size: NA
d_call: NA

cdr3_aa: CASSVDEGAQETQYF
cdr3_nt: TGTGCCAGCAGCGTAGACGAGGGCGCGCAAGAGACCCAGTACTTC
j_call: TRBJ2-5
v_call: TRBV9
clone_size: NA
d_call: NA

cdr3_aa: CASSEFGTGGNEKLFF
cdr3_nt: TGTGCCAGCAGTGAATTCGGGACAGGGGGCAATGAAAAACTGTTTTTT
j_call: TRBJ1-4
v_call: TRBV25-1
clone_size: few
d_call: TRBD1

cdr3_aa: CATGGAEGEKLFF
cdr3_nt: TGTGCCACCGGGGGGGCGGAGGGTGAAAAACTGTTTTTT
j_call: TRBJ1-4
v_call: TRBV19
clone_size: NA
d_call: NA

cdr3_aa: CASSPTELGNQPQHF
cdr3_nt: TGTGCCAGCTCACCAACGGAGTTGGGGAATCAGCCCCAGCATTTT
j_call: TRBJ1-5
v_call: TRBV18
clone_size: NA
d_call: NA

cdr3_aa: CASSLDEANEKLFF
cdr3_nt: TGTGCCAGCAGTCTCGATGAGGCTAATGAAAAACTGTTTTTT
j_call: TRBJ1-4
v_call: TRBV6-1
clone_size: NA
d_call: NA

cdr3_aa: CASSRDRGLGNQPQHF
cdr3_nt: TGTGCCAGCAGCCGGGACAGGGGGTTAGGCAATCAGCCCCAGCATTTT
j_call: TRBJ1-5
v_call: TRBV12-3/TRBV12-4
clone_size: NA
d_call: TRBD1

cdr3_aa: CASSIRQLISPLHF
cdr3_nt: TGTGCCAGTAGTATCCGACAGTTGATATCACCCCTCCACTTT
j_call: TRBJ1-6
v_call: TRBV19
clone_size: NA
d_call: NA

cdr3_aa: CASRRDGNTGELFF
cdr3_nt: TGTGCCAGCAGAAGGGACGGGAACACCGGGGAGCTGTTTTTT
j_call: TRBJ2-2
v_call: TRBV2
clone_size: few
d_call: NA

cdr3_aa: CASSSGRSSGGETQYF
cdr3_nt: TGTGCCAGCAGCTCAGGCCGATCTAGCGGGGGAGAGACCCAGTACTTC
j_call: TRBJ2-5
v_call: TRBV7-2
clone_size: NA
d_call: TRBD2

cdr3_aa: CAWRRNTEAFF
cdr3_nt: TGTGCCTGGAGAAGGAACACTGAAGCTTTCTTT
j_call: TRBJ1-1
v_call: TRBV30
clone_size: NA
d_call: NA

cdr3_aa: CASSEGAGYGYTF
cdr3_nt: TGTGCCAGCAGTGAAGGGGCTGGGTATGGCTACACCTTC
j_call: TRBJ1-2
v_call: TRBV6-4
clone_size: NA
d_call: NA

cdr3_aa: CASSIWRGGPDEQFF
cdr3_nt: TGTGCCAGTAGTATTTGGCGGGGGGGCCCCGATGAGCAGTTCTTC
j_call: TRBJ2-1
v_call: TRBV19
clone_size: NA
d_call: TRBD2

cdr3_aa: CAWIGQDEKLFF
cdr3_nt: TGTGCCTGGATTGGACAGGATGAAAAACTGTTTTTT
j_call: TRBJ1-4
v_call: TRBV30
clone_size: few
d_call: TRBD1

cdr3_aa: CASSLQAIANYGYTF
cdr3_nt: TGTGCCAGCAGCTTACAGGCAATTGCTAACTATGGCTACACCTTC
j_call: TRBJ1-2
v_call: TRBV7-3
clone_size: NA
d_call: NA

cdr3_aa: CASRARGAGANTEAFF
cdr3_nt: TGTGCCAGTAGGGCCCGGGGGGCAGGGGCGAACACTGAAGCTTTCTTT
j_call: TRBJ1-1
v_call: TRBV19
clone_size: NA
d_call: NA

cdr3_aa: CASRGVGGNTGELFF
cdr3_nt: TGTGCCAGCAGGGGGGTCGGGGGAAACACCGGGGAGCTGTTTTTT
j_call: TRBJ2-2
v_call: TRBV6-1
clone_size: NA
d_call: NA

cdr3_aa: CSARDWGAPYEQYF
cdr3_nt: TGCAGTGCTAGAGATTGGGGGGCGCCCTACGAGCAGTACTTC
j_call: TRBJ2-7
v_call: TRBV20-1
clone_size: NA
d_call: NA

cdr3_aa: CSATDRVYNEQFF
cdr3_nt: TGCAGTGCCACCGACAGGGTTTACAATGAGCAGTTCTTC
j_call: TRBJ2-1
v_call: TRBV20-1
clone_size: NA
d_call: TRBD1

cdr3_aa: CAWGRSSSYNEQFF
cdr3_nt: TGTGCCTGGGGAAGGAGTAGCTCCTACAATGAGCAGTTCTTC
j_call: TRBJ2-1
v_call: TRBV30
clone_size: NA
d_call: NA

cdr3_aa: CASSEQLAREQYF
cdr3_nt: TGCGCCAGCAGTGAACAACTAGCGCGCGAGCAGTACTTC
j_call: TRBJ2-7
v_call: TRBV10-1
clone_size: NA
d_call: TRBD2

cdr3_aa: CASSEAQGYYGYTF
cdr3_nt: TGTGCCAGCAGTGAAGCCCAGGGGTACTATGGCTACACCTTC
j_call: TRBJ1-2
v_call: TRBV6-1
clone_size: NA
d_call: NA

cdr3_aa: CASSQNTYKGAGAATYEQYF
cdr3_nt: TGCGCCAGCAGCCAAAATACTTATAAAGGAGCCGGGGCAGCGACCTACGAGCAGTACTTC
j_call: TRBJ2-7
v_call: TRBV5-1
clone_size: NA
d_call: NA

cdr3_aa: CASSYHREFAEAFF
cdr3_nt: TGTGCCAGCAGTTACCACAGGGAGTTTGCTGAAGCTTTCTTT
j_call: TRBJ1-1
v_call: TRBV12-3/TRBV12-4
clone_size: NA
d_call: NA

cdr3_aa: CASSIPRGGSMNTEAFF
cdr3_nt: TGTGCCAGTAGTATCCCCCGAGGGGGATCCATGAACACTGAAGCTTTCTTT
j_call: TRBJ1-1
v_call: TRBV19
clone_size: NA
d_call: NA

cdr3_aa: CASSQTSGRGSSPLHF
cdr3_nt: TGTGCCAGCAGTCAAACCAGTGGGAGGGGAAGTTCACCCCTCCACTTT
j_call: TRBJ1-6
v_call: TRBV25-1
clone_size: NA
d_call: NA

cdr3_aa: CSASRRTASHLKAFF
cdr3_nt: TGCAGTGCTAGCCGCCGGACAGCCAGCCATCTTAAAGCTTTCTTT
j_call: TRBJ1-1
v_call: TRBV20-1
clone_size: few
d_call: NA

cdr3_aa: CASSSRDRDWRNTEAFF
cdr3_nt: TGTGCCAGCAGTTCCCGGGACAGGGACTGGCGAAACACTGAAGCTTTCTTT
j_call: TRBJ1-1
v_call: TRBV12-3/TRBV12-4
clone_size: NA
d_call: TRBD1

cdr3_aa: CASSLRGGLDSPLHF
cdr3_nt: TGTGCCAGCAGCTTGAGAGGGGGTTTGGACTCACCCCTCCACTTT
j_call: TRBJ1-6
v_call: TRBV11-3
clone_size: few
d_call: NA

cdr3_aa: CAWTGEISGNTIYF
cdr3_nt: TGTGCCTGGACAGGGGAAATATCTGGAAACACCATATATTTT
j_call: TRBJ1-3
v_call: TRBV30
clone_size: NA
d_call: NA

cdr3_aa: CASSYLGEEGGELFF
cdr3_nt: TGTGCCAGCAGTTACCTGGGGGAAGAGGGCGGGGAGCTGTTTTTT
j_call: TRBJ2-2
v_call: TRBV6-5
clone_size: few
d_call: NA

cdr3_aa: CASPQGGRGTGELFF
cdr3_nt: TGCGCCAGCCCCCAGGGGGGGCGTGGCACCGGGGAGCTGTTTTTT
j_call: TRBJ2-2
v_call: TRBV4-1
clone_size: NA
d_call: NA

cdr3_aa: CSVPGQGVDGYTF
cdr3_nt: TGCAGCGTACCGGGACAGGGGGTTGATGGCTACACCTTC
j_call: TRBJ1-2
v_call: TRBV29-1
clone_size: NA
d_call: TRBD1

cdr3_aa: CASPPGRGNQPQHF
cdr3_nt: TGTGCCAGCCCCCCGGGGCGAGGCAATCAGCCCCAGCATTTT
j_call: TRBJ1-5
v_call: TRBV21-1
clone_size: few
d_call: NA

cdr3_aa: CSAPLQRGADTQYF
cdr3_nt: TGCAGTGCTCCGCTACAGAGGGGCGCAGATACGCAGTATTTT
j_call: TRBJ2-3
v_call: TRBV20-1
clone_size: NA
d_call: NA

cdr3_aa: CASSNWDGATNEKLFF
cdr3_nt: TGTGCCAGCAGTAACTGGGACGGTGCAACTAATGAAAAACTGTTTTTT
j_call: TRBJ1-4
v_call: TRBV6-5
clone_size: NA
d_call: NA

cdr3_aa: CASSPLAGGVGQYF
cdr3_nt: TGTGCCAGCAGTCCACTAGCGGGGGGCGTGGGGCAGTATTTT
j_call: TRBJ2-3
v_call: TRBV27
clone_size: few
d_call: TRBD2

cdr3_aa: CASSPLDRSPYGYTF
cdr3_nt: TGTGCCAGCAGTCCCCTCGACAGGAGTCCCTATGGCTACACCTTC
j_call: TRBJ1-2
v_call: TRBV2
clone_size: few
d_call: NA

cdr3_aa: CAIKGRSTDTQYF
cdr3_nt: TGTGCCATCAAGGGCAGAAGCACAGATACGCAGTATTTT
j_call: TRBJ2-3
v_call: TRBV10-3
clone_size: once
d_call: NA

cdr3_aa: CASSYSLSDTQYF
cdr3_nt: TGTGCCAGCAGTTACTCCTTATCAGATACGCAGTATTTT
j_call: TRBJ2-3
v_call: TRBV6-5
clone_size: NA
d_call: NA

cdr3_aa: CASSLRGAGYYEQYF
cdr3_nt: TGTGCCAGCAGTTTACGGGGGGCGGGATACTACGAGCAGTACTTC
j_call: TRBJ2-7
v_call: TRBV12-3/TRBV12-4
clone_size: NA
d_call: NA

cdr3_aa: CASSPDREVYQPQHF
cdr3_nt: TGTGCCAGCAGCCCGGACAGGGAGGTCTATCAGCCCCAGCATTTT
j_call: TRBJ1-5
v_call: TRBV12-3/TRBV12-4
clone_size: few
d_call: TRBD1

cdr3_aa: CASRSGTSGGDGETQYF
cdr3_nt: TGTGCCAGCAGGTCCGGGACTAGCGGGGGGGACGGGGAGACCCAGTACTTC
j_call: TRBJ2-5
v_call: TRBV5-7
clone_size: NA
d_call: TRBD2

cdr3_aa: CASSSEIAYEQYF
cdr3_nt: TGTGCCAGCTCATCCGAGATAGCCTACGAGCAGTACTTC
j_call: TRBJ2-7
v_call: TRBV18
clone_size: few
d_call: NA

cdr3_aa: CASSYGSGDNEKLFF
cdr3_nt: TGTGCCAGCAGTTACGGATCAGGTGATAATGAAAAACTGTTTTTT
j_call: TRBJ1-4
v_call: TRBV6-5
clone_size: few
d_call: NA